These T cell receptor beta chains were read from a single sample in a study of cytomegalovirus exposure and HLA in healthy donors. Measured with immunoSEQ multiplex PCR; TCRdb has only the in-frame clones, and not every one. The table shows 150,000 to 180,000 clones, with around 68% occurring only once. Sequencing input: PBMCs. The receptor set was obtained from a man aged 25-40 years in good health and CMV-seronegative. CDR3s leave out the opening cysteine and the closing phenylalanine or tryptophan.

>TRBJ2-1|TRBV7-2
ASSLDRVNEQF
>TRBJ1-2|TRBV7-9
ASSLGTELVNYGYT
>TRBJ2-3|TRBV7-6
ASSFGGLDTQY
>TRBJ2-1|TRBV19
ATSPGTETYNEQF
>TRBJ2-5|TRBV5-1
ASSSRTSYSIGGTQY
>TRBJ1-5|TRBV19
ASSITHRGGQPQH
>TRBJ1-5|TRBV6-1
ASSEALGRGPQH
>TRBJ2-7|TRBV7-6
ASSLVPGLDEQY
>TRBJ2-3|TRBV30
AWRRTSGSTDTQY
>TRBJ1-5|TRBV19
ASSPYQGRQPQH
>TRBJ2-1|TRBV4-3
ASSLQGGGVAGGNEQF
>TRBJ2-7|TRBV5-1
ASSLVQGGYEQY
>TRBJ1-5|TRBV23-1
ASTRTTTNQPQH
>TRBJ2-3|TRBV13
ASSLGSGGTTDTQY
>TRBJ2-1|TRBV28
ASSLGVSPRF
>TRBJ2-2|TRBV19
ASLPGLAGGPPGELF
>TRBJ1-1|TRBV6-5
ASSYSGRANTEAF
>TRBJ1-3|TRBV30
AWSDRVDTIY
>TRBJ1-5|TRBV5-1
ASRRDVNQPQH
>TRBJ1-2|TRBV7-9
ASSAGQGNYGYT
>TRBJ1-5|TRBV19
ASSIGPHSNQPQH
>.|TRBV7-2
ASSLNSGGTEQY
>TRBJ1-1|TRBV5-1
ASSLLPGVNTEAF
>TRBJ1-2|TRBV19
ATWGGRWNGYT
>.|TRBV28
ASGGTELTYEQY
>TRBJ2-7|TRBV7-9
ASEVRPYEQH
>TRBJ2-3|TRBV6-5
ASSFRTGDYTDTQY
>TRBJ1-2|TRBV6-5
ASRDRNYGYT
>TRBJ2-1|TRBV5-4
ASSTGQGDPRNEQF
>TRBJ1-6|TRBV28
AIKRTGLLNSPLH
>TRBJ2-2|TRBV2
ASTNRDTGELF
>TRBJ2-3|TRBV2
ASSRDTTPSTDTQY
>TRBJ2-6|TRBV13
ASSSEGRAFGANVLT
>TRBJ2-5|TRBV28
ASSLRSLPKETQY
>TRBJ2-6|TRBV7-3
ASSPLFGANVLT
>TRBJ1-1|TRBV10-3
AISESAGTNTEAF
>TRBJ1-2|TRBV18
ASSPSGEYGYT
>TRBJ2-7|TRBV6-5
ASNGQVLVREQY
>TRBJ1-6|TRBV30
AWRGTGDSPLH
>TRBJ1-3|TRBV4-2
ASSQDTGTGNTIY
>TRBJ2-3|TRBV5-1
ASSPASGSTDTQY
>TRBJ2-3|TRBV25-1
ASSPLRTGGTDTQY
>TRBJ1-6|TRBV4-1
ASSQVQGIGSPLH
>TRBJ1-1|TRBV2
ASREDPATEAF
>TRBJ1-2|TRBV6-5
ASSYTENYGYT